This TCR beta chain came from a study of blood T cell repertoires in COVID-19. Trimming cost V 4 bases and J 2 bases; bases outside gene matches: 4. Germline-derived CDR1 and CDR2 are SGHNT and YYREEE (reference sequence). The CDR3 has 15 residues. In the original processing: Cell counts per sample came from amplifying reference gene primers. TCRdb's table, derived via immunoSEQ multiplex PCR, lists solely in-frame clones and lacks some. V and J calls and clone size come straight from that table; D and trimming were deduced from the DNA. The sample shows some 310,000 clones, roughly 91% of them seen only once. Clinical history as reported by participants underpinned cohort assignment.

The sequence derives from a woman aged 30 to 39 who had recovered from COVID-19. The sequenced material came from PBMCs or T cells enriched from blood (not recorded which). The chain has TRBV5-4 and TRBJ2-5; 11 bases align to TRBD2. In nucleotides, the CDR3 is TGTGCCAGCAGCCCTGGGACTAGCGGTCAAGAGACCCAGTACTTC. Translation: CASSPGTSGQETQYF. Full variable domain (remainder filled in from reference TRBV5-4 and TRBJ2-5): ETGVTQSPTHLIKTRGQQVTLRCSSQSGHNTVSWYQQALGQGPQFIFQYYREEENGRGNFPPRFSGLQFPNYSSELNVNALELDDSALYLCASSPGTSGQETQYFGPGTRLLVL.